Each of the 10 T cell receptor beta chains below was sequenced from the same sample in a study of CD8 T cells in ankylosing spondylitis (dated 2017 in TCRdb). What the authors observed across the whole study: A TCR beta motif made up of several highly homologous amino acid variants appeared to be characteristic of blood from ankylosing spondylitis patients.

Their specific antigens are unknown. The receptor library was made with 5' RACE. Sequencing was carried out with an Illumina HiSeq 2500. The raw public reads went through TCRdb reprocessing: fastp at Q25, MiXCR clone calling, in-frame beta chains kept. Entries are consolidated by CDR3 protein sequence, retaining the most common genes and DNA. The sample profile shows fewer than 500,000 distinct CDR3 sequences; more than 20% of them were found once. The ten largest clones add up to approximately 15% of the sample. The sample taken for sequencing was blood, either unsorted or a sorted T cell fraction (not recorded which). The receptor source for this set is a male donor with ankylosing spondylitis.

For the CDR3, the DNA is TGTGCCACCAGCAGAGATTTCCAGCGGCACAAGGGTGAGCAGTTCTTC. Its protein is CATSRDFQRHKGEQFF. V usage is TRBV15 and J usage is TRBJ2-1; tentative D call: TRBD2 (5 bases). The germline V and J ends were trimmed by 0 bases and 9 bases, with 18 bases remaining between them. The CDR3 spans 16 residues. CDR1 and CDR2 (germline): LNHNV, YYDKDF (reference sequence). Combining the CDR3 with reference TRBV15 and TRBJ2-1 gives the whole variable domain DAMVIQNPRYQVTQFGKPVTLSCSQTLNHNVMYWYQQKSSQAPKLLFHYYDKDFNNEADTPDNFQSRRPNTSFCFLDIRSPGLGDTAMYLCATSRDFQRHKGEQFFGPGTRLTVL.

The rearrangement links TRBV25-1 to TRBJ2-5; D gene uncertain. CDR1 and CDR2 (germline): MGHDK, SYGVNS. V lost 3 bases and J lost 5, with 10 bases in between. The CDR3 length is 13 residues. CDR3 nucleotides: TGTGCCAGCAGTGACCCCTTGGCCGAGACCCAGTACTTC. Protein: CASSDPLAETQYF. Full variable domain (missing parts from reference TRBV25-1 and TRBJ2-5): EADIYQTPRYLVIGTGKKITLECSQTMGHDKMYWYQQDPGMELHLIHYSYGVNSTEKGDLSSESTVSRIRTEHFPLTLESARPSHTSQYLCASSDPLAETQYFGPGTRLLVL.

This clonotype was seen more than once but under ten times. The chain employs TRBV12-3 or TRBV12-4 and TRBJ1-5; D perhaps matches TRBD1 (6 bases). Trimming stripped 8 bases from V and 1 base from J, with 12 bases between. The CDR3 is made up of 14 amino acids. The CDR3: CASARTASNQPQHF. In DNA, the CDR3 is TGTGCCAGCGCTCGGACAGCGAGCAATCAGCCCCAGCATTTT.

In its sample, this clonotype was seen a few times. The chain is built from TRBV2 and TRBJ1-5; D uncertain. V was trimmed by 8 bases and J by 3 bases, leaving 17 bases between them. The CDR3 loop spans 15 amino acids. In germline, CDR1 is SNHLY, CDR2 FYNNEI. CDR3 sequence reads: CASSEGWAVNQPQHF. The CDR3 DNA reads TGTGCCAGCTCCGAGGGTTGGGCAGTCAATCAGCCCCAGCATTTT. The whole variable domain, filled in from reference TRBV2 and TRBJ1-5, reads EPEVTQTPSHQVTQMGQEVILRCVPISNHLYFYWYRQILGQKVEFLVSFYNNEISEKSEIFDDQFSVERPDGSNFTLKIRSTKLEDSAMYFCASSEGWAVNQPQHFGDGTRLSIL.

V usage is TRBV7-3 and J usage is TRBJ1-3; D call uncertain. The CDR3 is 18 amino acids. Germline V lookup: CDR1 SGHTA, CDR2 FQGTGA. V lost 2 bases and J lost 0, with 17 bases in between. In DNA, the CDR3 is TGTGCCAGCAGCTTAGAAGCATTTACTTGCATCTCTGGAAACACCATATATTTT. Its translation is CASSLEAFTCISGNTIYF.

This clonotype was seen only a few times. J is TRBJ2-2 and V is TRBV7-9; D possibly corresponds to TRBD2 (5 bases). CDR3 size: 16 residues. The germline CDR1 and CDR2 sequences are SEHNR and FQNEAQ (reference sequence). The germline V and J ends were trimmed by 5 bases and 2 bases, with 15 bases remaining between them. This CDR3 reads CASSPRASRNTGELFF. The CDR3 DNA follows: TGTGCCAGCAGCCCCCGGGCTAGCAGAAACACCGGGGAGCTGTTTTTT.

The chain combines TRBV5-1 with TRBJ2-1; D possibly corresponds to TRBD1 (6 bases). The germline gives CDR1 SGHRS, CDR2 YFSETQ. The CDR3 is made up of 15 amino acids. The V end lost 0 bases, the J end lost 7 bases, and 14 bases lay between the germline ends. In nucleotides, the CDR3 is TGCGCCAGCAGCTTGGAGGGACAAGACTGGAATGAGCAGTTCTTC. It specifies CASSLEGQDWNEQFF.

The chain couples TRBV5-1 to TRBJ2-7; D gene unclear. The CDR3 has 13 residues. Between the trimmed V and J ends, which lost 1 base and 1 base, there was a span of 6 bases. Looked up from germline, CDR1 is SGHRS and CDR2 is YFSETQ. CDR3 sequence: CASSLPDSYEQYF. CDR3 in DNA: TGCGCCAGCAGCTTGCCAGATTCCTACGAGCAGTACTTC.

This CDR3 is CASSLEGLGGETQYF. CDR3 bases: TGTGCCAGCAGTTTAGAGGGCCTGGGAGGAGAGACCCAGTACTTC. The rearrangement uses TRBV12-3 or TRBV12-4 and TRBJ2-5, with a weak D call TRBD2 (6 bases). The ends were cut back, 1 base at V and 4 bases at J, with 13 bases in the middle. This CDR3 contains 15 residues.

CDR3 region: CSARGLAGATYNEQFF. DNA for the CDR3: TGCAGTGCTAGAGGTCTAGCGGGAGCGACCTACAATGAGCAGTTCTTC. The chain is built from TRBV20-1 and TRBJ2-1, with 10 bases lining up with TRBD2. This CDR3 is 16 amino acids long. Per germline, CDR1 DFQATT and CDR2 SNEGSKA (reference sequence). V lost 1 base, J lost 2 bases, and 5 bases stayed unmatched.